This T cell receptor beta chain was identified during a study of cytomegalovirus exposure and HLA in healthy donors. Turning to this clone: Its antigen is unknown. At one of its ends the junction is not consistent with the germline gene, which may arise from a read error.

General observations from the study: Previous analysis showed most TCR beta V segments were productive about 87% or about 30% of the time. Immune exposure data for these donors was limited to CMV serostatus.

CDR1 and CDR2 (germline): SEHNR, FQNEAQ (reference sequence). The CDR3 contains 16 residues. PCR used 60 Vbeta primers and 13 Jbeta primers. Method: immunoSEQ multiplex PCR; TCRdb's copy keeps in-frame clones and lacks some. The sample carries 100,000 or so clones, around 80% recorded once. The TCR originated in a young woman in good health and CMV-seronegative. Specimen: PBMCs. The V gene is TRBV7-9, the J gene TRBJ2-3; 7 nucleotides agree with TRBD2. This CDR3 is CSSSQRAGPNTDTQYF. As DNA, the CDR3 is TGTTCCAGCAGCCAACGAGCGGGGCCGAACACAGATACGCAGTATTTT.